This T cell receptor (beta chain) was identified in a study of T cells after yellow fever vaccination (dated by TCRdb to the late 2010s). With regard to the full study: The SMART-Seq v4 Ultra Low Input RNA kit was used to prepare libraries from fractions with low cell numbers. To follow T-cell clones before and after both primary and booster YFV17D yellow fever vaccination, bulk TCR alpha and beta repertoires underwent longitudinal sequencing. The cohort comprised two healthy male donors, one aged 18 to 30 and one aged 30 to 40 years. Blood samples were taken at several timepoints before and after primary and secondary immunization, and bulk PBMC replicates and cell subsets were isolated. General findings and caveats noted by the study authors: A small fraction of clonotypes appeared in both the CD4 and CD8 compartments, likely as a result of convergent recombination. The study included only two donors, which limits how far the findings can be generalized. After the booster, most of the clones that had expanded following primary vaccination were detected again (96% of CD4 and 80% to 90% of CD8), which suggests that memory was broadly maintained. Compared with the primary T-cell response, the secondary T-cell response was faster but weaker, reaching its peak on day 5 rather than on day 15. FACS-sorted repertoires could contain abundant contaminating clonotypes from the bulk population, so computational filtering was required.

The treatment or condition label here, explained by the study, means: live attenuated yellow fever vaccine strain. A standard Ficoll-Paque protocol was used to isolate PBMCs from peripheral blood. Dynabeads CD4 and CD8 positive selection kits were used to isolate the CD4 and CD8 T-cell fractions. RNA was extracted with TriZol from bulk PBMCs, CD4 and CD8 fractions, and dextramer-positive and dextramer-negative fractions. TCR cDNA was made using 5'RACE template switching, a step that added a universal primer site and unique molecular identifiers. Priming for cDNA synthesis came from both the TCR alpha and TCR beta constant segments. Two PCR steps were used to amplify libraries, with sample barcodes and sequencing adapters being added in the second step. Sequencing of libraries was done on Illumina HiSeq 2500 (2x100 bp) or NovaSeq (2x150 bp). Concerning the study's data processing: MIGEC was used to demultiplex reads and collapse the reads into UMI consensus sequences, and MiXCR was used for V(D)J alignment. Using edgeR on replicate PBMC samples, clonotypes were called vaccine-responding if FDR was below 0.01 and the log2 fold change was above 5 up to day 15. Each bulk clonotype was labeled CD4 or CD8 based on which sequenced repertoire, CD4 or CD8, contained the clonotype at higher abundance. The public reads were reprocessed in TCRdb via fastp at Q25 and MiXCR, keeping in-frame beta chains. For every CDR3 protein sequence, its rows merge into one entry that carries the most common genes and DNA. The V and J calls come from TCRdb's annotation, not from the publication. This sample holds roughly 50,000 distinct CDR3 sequences; around 7% were observed only once. Together, the top ten hold approximately 28% of the sample.

This clonotype has ten or more counts. No antigen is known for it. No much larger clone is present one base from it, and per-base qualities are unavailable. This receptor was identified in a man younger than 35 who received the YFV17D yellow fever vaccine. Here the sequenced sample was CD8+ T cells sorted from PBMCs, taken approximately 15 days after the first yellow fever vaccination.

The DNA is TGCAGTGCTAGAGATGGGCTAGCGGGGACCTACGAGCAGTACTTC. The resulting protein is CSARDGLAGTYEQYF. Here the chain combines TRBV20-1 and TRBJ2-7; 9 central bases correspond to TRBD2. The CDR3 goes from the cysteine to the phenylalanine over 15 residues. Only the CDR3 DNA is retained, 45 bases long and in frame from the first base. V has 0 bases trimmed and J has 2 bases trimmed; junction bases matching no gene number 5. The germline V gene (reference sequence) specifies DFQATT as CDR1 and SNEGSKA as CDR2.